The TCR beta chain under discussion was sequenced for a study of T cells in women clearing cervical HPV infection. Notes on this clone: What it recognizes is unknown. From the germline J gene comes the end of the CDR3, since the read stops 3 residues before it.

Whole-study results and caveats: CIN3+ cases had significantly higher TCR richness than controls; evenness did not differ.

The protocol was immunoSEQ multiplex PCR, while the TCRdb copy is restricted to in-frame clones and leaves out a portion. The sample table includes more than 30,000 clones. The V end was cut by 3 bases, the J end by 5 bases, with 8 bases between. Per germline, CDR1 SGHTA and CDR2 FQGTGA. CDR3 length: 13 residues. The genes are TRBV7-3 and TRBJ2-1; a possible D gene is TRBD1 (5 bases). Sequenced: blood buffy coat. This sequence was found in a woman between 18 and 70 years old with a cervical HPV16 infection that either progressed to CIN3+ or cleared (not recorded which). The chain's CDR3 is CASSFRGNNEQFF. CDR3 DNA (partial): TGTGCCAGCAGCTTTAGGGGAAACAATGAG. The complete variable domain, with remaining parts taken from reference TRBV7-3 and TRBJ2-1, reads GAGVSQTPSNKVTEKGKYVELRCDPISGHTALYWYRQSLGQGPEFLIYFQGTGAADDSGLPNDRFFAVRPEGSVSTLKIQRTERGDSAVYLCASSFRGNNEQFFGPGTRLTVL.